A single sample gave rise to the 18 T cell receptor beta chains below, sequenced in a study of circulating CD8 cells and anti-PD-1 response in melanoma. From live CD3+CD8+TCRalphabeta+ cells, four PD-1 and/or TIGIT subsets were sorted. Each library started from approximately 14 ng of total RNA using the QIAseq Immune Repertoire TCR panel. From the reads, TCRdb called clonotypes with MiXCR, one entry per CDR3 protein. The repertoire holds fewer than 300 distinct CDR3 sequences, with about 9.3% as singletons. Sequencing used CD8+ T cells from PBMCs, obtained at baseline or after one month of anti-PD-1 therapy (not recorded which). These receptors were collected from a human donor with melanoma.

The gene calls are TRBV5-5 and TRBJ2-7; a weak D match, TRBD1 (6 bases). Trimming cost V 1 base and J 5 bases, with 16 bases left between them. Germline assignment: CDR1 SGHKS and CDR2 YYEKEE (reference sequence). This CDR3 comprises 15 residues. Here the CDR3 DNA reads TGTGCCAGCAGCTTGACGACAGGCAAGAGAAACGAGCAGTACTTC. Its translation: CASSLTTGKRNEQYF.

This clonotype ranks as large. V and J are TRBV4-1 and TRBJ2-3; no firm D call. Germline V gene data show CDR1 as MGHRA and CDR2 as YSYEKL. The V gene lost 1 base and the J gene lost 2 bases, with 10 bases spanning the gap. The CDR3 runs to 15 residues. The CDR3 coding sequence is TGCGCCAGCAGCCAAGGGGTAGCATTCACAGATACGCAGTATTTT. Residues: CASSQGVAFTDTQYF.

By sample share, this clonotype is medium-sized. The chain couples TRBV19 to TRBJ1-1; D perhaps matches TRBD1 (6 bases). The V and J ends lost 6 bases and 6 bases respectively, with 20 bases between them. The CDR3 is 15 amino acids. CDR1 LNHDA and CDR2 SQIVND come from the germline V gene (reference sequence). The CDR3 DNA follows: TGTGCCAGTAGCGCGGTTGGGGGCATATTATCTGAAGCTTTCTTT. It codes for CASSAVGGILSEAFF.

Within the sample, this clonotype is large (0.1 to 1%). The genes are TRBV12-3 or TRBV12-4 and TRBJ2-3; D unclear. The CDR3 consists of 15 residues. The V and J ends lost 7 bases and 0 bases respectively, with 14 bases between them. CDR3: CASNHPATSTDTQYF. The DNA for the CDR3 is TGTGCCAGCAACCACCCCGCCACTAGCACAGATACGCAGTATTTT.

The gene calls are TRBV27 and TRBJ1-1; D perhaps matches TRBD1 (5 bases). This CDR3 has 15 residues. CDR1 is MNHEY and CDR2 is SMNVEV in the germline V gene (reference sequence). V was shortened by 2 bases and J by 4 bases, with 14 bases between the two germline ends. CDR3 amino acids: CASSLSGGISTEAFF. The CDR3 coding sequence is TGTGCCAGCAGTTTAAGTGGGGGGATAAGCACTGAAGCTTTCTTT.

In its sample, this clonotype is large (0.1 to 1%). DNA for the CDR3: TGTGCCAGCAGTGAGGTAGCGGGGGGCCCCCGTTCGGATGAGCAGTTCTTC. This sequence encodes CASSEVAGGPRSDEQFF. The chain recombines TRBV25-1 with TRBJ2-1, with 10 bases fitting TRBD2. The CDR3 consists of 17 residues. The V and J ends lost 3 bases and 8 bases, in that order; junction bases with no gene match: 13. CDR1 is MGHDK and CDR2 is SYGVNS in the germline V gene.

This clonotype ranks as large (0.1 to 1%). J is TRBJ2-2 and V is TRBV25-1, with D unresolved. The CDR3 contains 16 residues. Trimming shortened V by 4 bases and J by 2 bases, and 14 bases separated the two germline ends. Germline V gene data show CDR1 as MGHDK and CDR2 as SYGVNS. Here the CDR3 DNA reads TGTGCCAGCAGTGGCCCGCCGAGAGCCAACACCGGGGAGCTGTTTTTT. This codes for CASSGPPRANTGELFF.

Relative to its sample, this clonotype is large (0.1 to 1%). The rearrangement uses TRBV20-1 and TRBJ2-5, with TRBD2 matching 7 bases. This CDR3 has 16 residues. Germline V gives CDR1 DFQATT, CDR2 SNEGSKA (reference sequence). The J segment lost 1 base and the V segment lost 6 bases, leaving 14 bases of the junction unmatched. The CDR3 protein is CSAWGGGVLTQETQYF. The CDR3 bases are TGCAGTGCCTGGGGGGGAGGCGTATTGACCCAAGAGACCCAGTACTTC.

This clonotype rates as large (0.1 to 1%). The J gene is TRBJ2-3, the V gene TRBV19; 9 bases agree with TRBD1. CDR3 size: 20 residues. In germline, CDR1 is LNHDA, CDR2 SQIVND (reference sequence). The junction had 22 bases not matched to a gene; V was cut back by 5 bases and J by 4 bases. The CDR3 region has the DNA TGTGCCAGTAGTTCGCCCTTATCCCTCCGCGACAGGGGGAATGCAGATACGCAGTATTTT. It translates to CASSSPLSLRDRGNADTQYF.

By share, this clonotype counts as large. V usage is TRBV2 and J usage is TRBJ2-3; D is possibly TRBD1 or TRBD2 (5 bases each). The germline CDR1 and CDR2 sequences are SNHLY and FYNNEI. V gave up 6 bases and J gave up 2 bases, with 12 bases separating them. The CDR3 is 14 amino acids. This CDR3 reads CASREGPVTDTQYF. Here the CDR3 DNA reads TGTGCCAGCAGAGAGGGACCGGTCACAGATACGCAGTATTTT.

This clonotype is large (0.1 to 1%) by share. The chain's CDR3 is CASSFGVPGCYEQYF. CDR3 in DNA: TGTGCCAGCAGTTTTGGGGTTCCAGGGTGTTACGAGCAGTACTTC. The genes are TRBV27 and TRBJ2-7, with D maybe TRBD1 (5 bases). Germline V gene data show CDR1 as MNHEY and CDR2 as SMNVEV (reference sequence). The CDR3 covers 15 residues. The V gene lost 3 bases and the J gene lost 4 bases, with 16 bases spanning the gap.

Sample share makes this clonotype large (0.1 to 1%). The V gene is TRBV11-2, the J gene TRBJ2-7; D remains unclear. In germline, CDR1 is SGHAT, CDR2 FQNNGV. The CDR3 contains 13 residues. V dropped 1 base and J dropped 3 bases, with 7 bases sitting between them. CDR3 loop: CASSLGVDYEQYF. CDR3 sequence (DNA): TGTGCCAGCAGCTTAGGTGTTGACTACGAGCAGTACTTC.

About this clonotype: A clone one base away is much larger, so this may be a read error. The chain couples TRBV14 to TRBJ2-7; no reliable D call. Germline V lookup: CDR1 SGHDN, CDR2 FVKESK. V shed 0 bases and J shed 6 bases, with 15 bases lying between them. This CDR3 has 15 amino acids. The CDR3 loop reads CASSQDVSRLREQYF. The DNA of the CDR3 is TGTGCCAGCAGCCAAGATGTCAGTCGGTTGCGCGAGCAGTACTTC.

This clonotype is classed as large. The chain couples TRBV12-3 or TRBV12-4 to TRBJ2-1; TRBD2 agrees at 8 bases. V shed 3 bases, J shed 5 bases, and the junction held 3 bases outside the gene matches. The CDR3 has 14 amino acids. The CDR3 sequence: CASSFSGVDNEQFF. In DNA form, the CDR3 reads TGTGCCAGCAGTTTTAGCGGGGTGGACAATGAGCAGTTCTTC.

By share, this clonotype ranks as medium-sized (0.01 to 0.1%). The CDR3 loop reads CASSWVPGKESNEQFF. The CDR3 nucleotides read TGTGCCAGCAGCTGGGTACCCGGGAAGGAGAGCAATGAGCAGTTCTTC. The chain carries TRBV7-3 and TRBJ2-1; D perhaps matches TRBD2 (5 bases). From germline, CDR1 is SGHTA and CDR2 FQGTGA. The CDR3 covers 16 residues. Between the trimmed V and J ends, which lost 4 bases and 6 bases, there was a span of 19 bases.

This clonotype rates as medium-sized. Written as DNA, the CDR3 is TGCGCCAGCAGCCAACGGGAGGGTTCCTTCAGATACAATGAGCAGTTCTTC. Translated, it gives CASSQREGSFRYNEQFF. V usage is TRBV4-1 and J usage is TRBJ2-1, with 8 bases aligning to TRBD2. The ends lost 2 bases at V and 4 bases at J; junction bases unmatched: 10. This CDR3 is 17 amino acids long. Germline-derived CDR1 and CDR2 are MGHRA and YSYEKL.

This clonotype is large (0.1 to 1%) by share. The chain carries TRBV29-1 and TRBJ1-2; D uncertain. Germline V gene data show CDR1 as SQVTM and CDR2 as ANQGSEA. Trimming took off 6 bases at V and 0 bases at J, with 20 bases between the two ends. The CDR3 runs to 16 residues. The CDR3 region has the DNA TGCAGCGTGGTGGGGTTTTTGGGGAGAACTAACTATGGCTACACCTTC. Protein sequence: CSVVGFLGRTNYGYTF.

Concerning this clonotype: At one end, the junction sequence differs from germline, possibly due to a read error. J is TRBJ1-3 and V is TRBV29-1; weak D call: TRBD1 (6 bases). The CDR3 is 16 amino acids. CDR1 and CDR2 (germline): SQVTM, ANQGSEA. Written as DNA, the CDR3 is TGCAGCGTTGAAGGTTACGGACAGCAAACTGAAAACACCGTATATTTT. It codes for CSVEGYGQQTENTVYF.